This is a list of T cell receptor beta chains from one sample in a study of T cell changes during pregnancy in multiple sclerosis. The method was immunoSEQ multiplex PCR; TCRdb's version includes in-frame clones alone and lacks a portion of them. The table includes about 57,000 clones, around 92% detected once. The specimen was CD4+ T cells from peripheral blood mononuclear cells, collected in the second trimester of pregnancy. All receptors derive from a female donor with multiple sclerosis, enrolled in a pregnancy study. Both conserved end residues are part of each CDR3. The D gene is left open where the match is weak. Only part of the rows carry a size: once, few, many, or a class if the clone is expanded.

D gene: TRBD2; J gene: TRBJ2-1; V gene: TRBV7-6; clone size: once; CDR3 DNA: TGTGCCAGCAGCCTCGGGACTAGCGGGGGGGTATATGAGCAGTTCTTC; CDR3 protein: CASSLGTSGGVYEQFF
D gene: TRBD2; J gene: TRBJ2-5; V gene: TRBV10-3; clone size: NA; CDR3 DNA: TGTGCCACGACTAGCGGGAGGGCCCTCGGAGAGACCCAGTACTTC; CDR3 protein: CATTSGRALGETQYF
D gene: TRBD1; J gene: TRBJ2-3; V gene: TRBV10-3; clone size: NA; CDR3 DNA: TGTGCCGCCTGGAAAGGGACAGCTTTTAGCGATACGCAGTATTTT; CDR3 protein: CAAWKGTAFSDTQYF
D gene: NA; J gene: TRBJ1-1; V gene: TRBV28; clone size: NA; CDR3 DNA: TGTGCCGCACAGGGACCTAACACTGAAGCTTTCTTT; CDR3 protein: CAAQGPNTEAFF
D gene: NA; J gene: TRBJ1-1; V gene: TRBV18; clone size: NA; CDR3 DNA: TGTGCCAGCTCACCAGCCCCAGGGAGGGGACCTGAAGCTTTCTTT; CDR3 protein: CASSPAPGRGPEAFF
D gene: TRBD1; J gene: TRBJ1-5; V gene: TRBV19; clone size: NA; CDR3 DNA: TGTGCCAGTAGTATGACGGGACAGCCCAATCAGCCCCAGCATTTT; CDR3 protein: CASSMTGQPNQPQHF
D gene: TRBD1; J gene: TRBJ2-6; V gene: TRBV18; clone size: NA; CDR3 DNA: TGTGCCAGCTCACCCCCTCCGGGACAGGGTTTCTCTGGGGCCAACGTCCTGACTTTC; CDR3 protein: CASSPPPGQGFSGANVLTF
D gene: TRBD1; J gene: TRBJ1-1; V gene: TRBV18; clone size: NA; CDR3 DNA: TGTGCCAGCTCACCGAGACAGGGGGAAGTCAACACTGAAGCTTTCTTT; CDR3 protein: CASSPRQGEVNTEAFF
D gene: TRBD1; J gene: TRBJ2-3; V gene: TRBV5-1; clone size: NA; CDR3 DNA: TGCGCCAGCAGCCACGGACAGGGGGTGGATACGCAGTATTTT; CDR3 protein: CASSHGQGVDTQYF
D gene: NA; J gene: TRBJ1-1; V gene: TRBV19; clone size: NA; CDR3 DNA: TGTGCCACCCTCACCCCCGGGAAGAACACTGAAGCTTTCTTT; CDR3 protein: CATLTPGKNTEAFF
D gene: TRBD2; J gene: TRBJ2-7; V gene: TRBV2; clone size: NA; CDR3 DNA: TGTGCCAGCAGTGCGTTTAGCGGGGGGGCCGACGAGCAGTACTTC; CDR3 protein: CASSAFSGGADEQYF
D gene: NA; J gene: TRBJ2-7; V gene: TRBV6-1; clone size: NA; CDR3 DNA: TGTGCCAGCAGTGAATCGACGACCCGGGTTTCCTACGAGCAGTACTTC; CDR3 protein: CASSESTTRVSYEQYF
D gene: NA; J gene: TRBJ1-2; V gene: TRBV19; clone size: NA; CDR3 DNA: TGTGCCAGTAGTCCCCGGGGAACAACCTATGGCTACACCTTC; CDR3 protein: CASSPRGTTYGYTF
D gene: TRBD1; J gene: TRBJ1-1; V gene: TRBV27; clone size: once; CDR3 DNA: TGTGCCAGCAGTTTATTGGGGACAGGGGGGCCGAACACTGAAGCTTTCTTT; CDR3 protein: CASSLLGTGGPNTEAFF
D gene: TRBD1; J gene: TRBJ1-2; V gene: TRBV5-1; clone size: few; CDR3 DNA: TGCGCCAGCAGCTTGGCCGGGACAGGGGGCGGCTACACCTTC; CDR3 protein: CASSLAGTGGGYTF
D gene: TRBD1; J gene: TRBJ2-7; V gene: TRBV5-6; clone size: NA; CDR3 DNA: TGTGCCAGCAGCCCGGCTGGGACAGCCTTTTACGAGCAGTACTTC; CDR3 protein: CASSPAGTAFYEQYF
D gene: NA; J gene: TRBJ1-1; V gene: TRBV6-1; clone size: NA; CDR3 DNA: TGTGCCAGCAACAGGGCGAGGGCTTTCTTT; CDR3 protein: CASNRARAFF
D gene: NA; J gene: TRBJ1-1; V gene: TRBV12-5; clone size: NA; CDR3 DNA: TGTGCTAGTGGTTTGTCCTTCAACACTGAAGCTTTCTTT; CDR3 protein: CASGLSFNTEAFF
D gene: TRBD1; J gene: TRBJ1-6; V gene: TRBV7-2; clone size: NA; CDR3 DNA: TGTGCCAGCAGCTTAGCGAACAGGGGATCACCCCTCCACTTT; CDR3 protein: CASSLANRGSPLHF
D gene: NA; J gene: TRBJ1-2; V gene: TRBV5-4; clone size: NA; CDR3 DNA: TGTGCCAGCAGCCCGGGATTTCCTTCCTATGGCTACACCTTC; CDR3 protein: CASSPGFPSYGYTF
D gene: NA; J gene: TRBJ2-7; V gene: TRBV5-1; clone size: NA; CDR3 DNA: TGCGCCAGCAGCCCTCCCGGTGGCAGGGCCTACGAGCAGTACTTC; CDR3 protein: CASSPPGGRAYEQYF